The clone carrying this T cell receptor (beta chain) was recorded only once. Its antigen is still unknown. The source of the sample is a study of shared clonotypes between healthy human individuals. Study in general: Aged 18 to 49, the donors were a couple of women and a few men. Study-level findings and limits: Naive CD4 clonotypes were shared across a handful of donors at 5% to 6%. Compared with memory subsets, naive subsets generally had larger estimated richness.

The CDR3 length is 10 residues. V was pared by 0 bases and J by 12 bases, with 4 bases between. Over several immunoSEQ plates, each subset's genomic DNA was distributed in even portions. Assay used: immunoSEQ multiplex PCR; TCRdb lists only in-frame clones, some missing. The table lists around 2,000,000 clones, about 93% of them singletons. Naive CD8 isolation took CD45RO-negative cells positively selected for CCR7 and excluded terminally differentiated effector memory CD45RA+ cells. This clonotype was sampled from a man aged 18 to 30 in good health. Some clones in this sample may be carry-over from other donors' samples. Sequenced material: naive CD8+ T cells from PBMCs. The chain uses TRBV5-3 and TRBJ2-1, with D unresolved. TRBV5-3 is given ORF status, its function remaining uncertain. The CDR3 region has the DNA TGTGCCAGAAGCTTGGGAGGGCAGTTCTTC. Protein sequence: CARSLGGQFF.